The rows below give T cell receptor beta chains drawn from one sample of a study of radiation and T cells in renal cell carcinoma. Assay: immunoSEQ multiplex PCR; the TCRdb copy retains only in-frame clones and omits some. This table has around 130,000 clones, 81% appearing once. The sample in question was blood, obtained from a patient whose treatment included radiotherapy and nephrectomy. These receptors came from a woman aged 55-69 years with renal cell carcinoma. Both conserved end residues are part of each CDR3. A D gene is named only where the DNA matches it firmly. Rows give clone size only sometimes, using once, few, many, or a class for an expanded clone.

v_call	cdr3_length	clone_size	j_call	d_call	cdr3_nt	cdr3_aa
TRBV29-1	13	-	TRBJ2-7	-	TGCAGTGTGGAGGGTAGGGCACGGTCGGAGCAGTACTTC	CSVEGRARSEQYF
TRBV19	13	-	TRBJ1-1	-	TGTGCCAGTAGCCAACAGGCGAACACTGAAGCTTTCTTT	CASSQQANTEAFF
TRBV9	16	few	TRBJ1-4	TRBD1	TGTGCCAGCAGCGGTTGGGACAGGGACGGTGGTGAAAAACTGTTTTTT	CASSGWDRDGGEKLFF
TRBV19	14	-	TRBJ1-2	-	TGTGCCAGTGTCGACAGGTTTTCTAACTATGGCTACACCTTC	CASVDRFSNYGYTF
TRBV14	15	-	TRBJ2-7	TRBD1	TGTGCCAGCAGCCAAGAAGGGGGCTATTCCTACGAGCAGTACTTC	CASSQEGGYSYEQYF
TRBV7-2	14	-	TRBJ1-4	-	TGTGCCAGCACCCCTGGGGCAAGGAATGAAAAACTGTTTTTT	CASTPGARNEKLFF
TRBV5-1	13	-	TRBJ1-1	TRBD1	TGCGCCAGCAGCTTGACAGGGGGCACTGAAGCTTTCTTT	CASSLTGGTEAFF
TRBV7-9	15	-	TRBJ2-7	-	TGTGCCAGCAGCTTATATGATAGCGGTACCTACGAGCAGTACTTC	CASSLYDSGTYEQYF
TRBV5-1	11	-	TRBJ1-3	-	TGCGCCAGCCAAGCTGGAAACACCATATATTTT	CASQAGNTIYF
TRBV7-6	15	-	TRBJ1-1	TRBD1	TGTGCCAGCAGCTTAGTTTGGGACAGTACGACTGAAGCTTTCTTT	CASSLVWDSTTEAFF
TRBV27	16	-	TRBJ2-4	TRBD1	TGTGCCAGCAGTTATGCCGGGACAGGGGGCCTGAACATTCAGTACTTC	CASSYAGTGGLNIQYF
TRBV4-1	15	-	TRBJ1-1	-	TGCGCCAGCAGCCAAGAGTTCTCTGGCTACACTGAAGCTTTCTTT	CASSQEFSGYTEAFF
TRBV7-6	12	-	TRBJ2-7	-	TGTGCCAGCAGCCCCGGGACCTACGAGCAGTACTTC	CASSPGTYEQYF
TRBV7-6	14	few	TRBJ2-7	-	TGTGCCAGCAGCTCCGGGGCGAGCTCCTACGAGCAGTACTTC	CASSSGASSYEQYF
TRBV5-6	16	-	TRBJ1-4	TRBD1	TGTGCCAGCAGCTTGAACCGGGACAGGATAAATGAAAAACTGTTTTTT	CASSLNRDRINEKLFF
TRBV18	13	few	TRBJ1-2	-	TGTGCCAGCTCACCAGGGGAGGACTATGGCTACACCTTC	CASSPGEDYGYTF
TRBV7-3	13	-	TRBJ2-1	-	TGTGCCAGCAGCCTAAGGGGATTGTCTGAGCAGTTCTTC	CASSLRGLSEQFF
TRBV27	17	-	TRBJ1-5	-	TGTGCCAGCAGTTTAGGCTTGTGGCAGGGAGAAAGACAGCCCCAGCATTTT	CASSLGLWQGERQPQHF
TRBV6-1	14	-	TRBJ1-4	-	TGTGCCAGCAGTGAATCCAGGGCCAATGAAAAACTGTTTTTT	CASSESRANEKLFF
TRBV5-1	14	-	TRBJ2-7	TRBD1	TGCGCCAGCAGCGTACAGGGGTACTCCTACGAGCAGTACTTC	CASSVQGYSYEQYF
TRBV19	17	once	TRBJ2-1	TRBD2	TGTGCCAGTAAGGGGACTAGCGGGGGGCTCTCCTACAATGAGCAGTTCTTC	CASKGTSGGLSYNEQFF
TRBV9	15	-	TRBJ1-4	TRBD1	TGTGCCAGCAGCCAGGGGACAGGGTTGAGCGAAAAACTGTTTTTT	CASSQGTGLSEKLFF
TRBV4-2	16	-	TRBJ2-1	-	TGTGCCAGCAGCCCACCCGACAGGAGCTCCTACAATGAGCAGTTCTTC	CASSPPDRSSYNEQFF
TRBV7-3	15	-	TRBJ1-4	-	TGTGCCAGCAGCTTAAACGGACAGAAAAATGAAAAACTGTTTTTT	CASSLNGQKNEKLFF
TRBV18	14	few	TRBJ1-6	-	TGTGCCAGCTCCGTAACAGGGTTTAATTCACCCCTCCACTTT	CASSVTGFNSPLHF
TRBV28	13	-	TRBJ1-5	-	TGTGCCAGCAGTGGTCGTGGAGATCAGCCCCAGCATTTT	CASSGRGDQPQHF
TRBV19	14	-	TRBJ2-7	TRBD1	TGTGCCAGTAGTACAGCAGGGGGTCCCTACGAGCAGTACTTC	CASSTAGGPYEQYF
TRBV7-3	15	-	TRBJ2-1	-	TGTGCCAGCAGCGGAGCCGGGACACCTGGGGAGGAGCAGTTCTTC	CASSGAGTPGEEQFF
TRBV19	17	-	TRBJ1-5	TRBD1	TGTGCCAGTAGTATAGGACAGGGGGCCGGGGGCAATCAGCCCCAGCATTTT	CASSIGQGAGGNQPQHF
TRBV2	11	-	TRBJ1-2	-	TGTGCCAGCAGTGAAACTAATGGCTACACCTTC	CASSETNGYTF
TRBV19	14	-	TRBJ2-7	TRBD2	TGTGCCAGTAGTTACGCCGGGGGGACCTACGAGCAGTACTTC	CASSYAGGTYEQYF
TRBV19	18	-	TRBJ2-3	TRBD2	TGTGCCAGTACCCTAGAGGGGCGAAGCGGGAGTGGTACAGATACGCAGTATTTT	CASTLEGRSGSGTDTQYF
TRBV4-2	16	-	TRBJ1-2	TRBD1	TGTGCCAGCAGCCTTGGGACAGGGCAAGCGGACTATGGCTACACCTTC	CASSLGTGQADYGYTF
TRBV7-6	14	-	TRBJ1-2	-	TGTGCCAGCAGCTCAAACGTTCAGGGCTATGGCTACACCTTC	CASSSNVQGYGYTF
TRBV27	16	-	TRBJ2-7	-	TGTGCCAGCAGTGTCCTTTCCGGGACTCAGAGCTACGAGCAGTACTTC	CASSVLSGTQSYEQYF
TRBV5-1	12	-	TRBJ1-1	-	TGCGCCAGCAGCAGGACGAACACTGAAGCTTTCTTT	CASSRTNTEAFF
TRBV11-2	15	-	TRBJ2-1	TRBD2	TGTGCCAGCAGCTTTGGACTAGCGGGATACAATGAGCAGTTCTTC	CASSFGLAGYNEQFF